This T cell receptor (beta chain) was sequenced during a study of radiation and T cells in renal cell carcinoma. V was pared by 1 base and J by 0 bases, with 12 bases between. The CDR3 is 16 residues long. Per germline, CDR1 KGHSH and CDR2 LQKENI. Time point of the sample: blood 4 weeks post-SBRT, at nephrectomy. Treatment given: 15 Gy SBRT to primary tumor, nephrectomy 4 weeks later. This clone came up a few times. Sequencing used immunoSEQ multiplex PCR; TCRdb keeps in-frame clones, though not all of them. Of about 77,000 clones listed, over 80% are singletons. The receptor was isolated from an older woman with renal cell carcinoma. V and J are TRBV18 and TRBJ1-1; no clear D gene. The sample here was blood, taken from a patient whose treatment included radiotherapy and nephrectomy. The CDR3 reads CASSPRRVSLNTEAFF. The CDR3 coding sequence is TGTGCCAGCTCACCACGGAGGGTCTCATTGAACACTGAAGCTTTCTTT.